The clone carrying this TCR beta chain was recorded many times. The germline gives CDR1 DFQATT, CDR2 SNEGSKA (reference sequence). The V gene end was trimmed by 0 bases and the J gene end by 2 bases; junction bases not matched to a gene: 5. CDR3 size: 16 residues. The sample is drawn from a study of human T cells and chemical hapten exposure. The library tagged each cDNA molecule with unique molecular identifiers. Using its own MiXCR run on the RACE reads, TCRdb lists one record per CDR3 protein. Of about 120,000 distinct CDR3 sequences in the sample, 12% to 15% were seen once. Described time point: patch test 1, 2 weeks after DPC sensitization. The treatment is: therapeutic diphenylcyclopropenone sensitization with weekly scalp DPC.

This specimen was whole blood, taken in connection with sensitization to the hapten diphenylcyclopropenone (DPC). V is TRBV20-1 and J is TRBJ2-2; the match to TRBD1 covers 8 bases. The receptor was isolated from a young man with alopecia areata. Some clones in this sample may be carry-over from other donors' samples. CDR3 DNA: TGCAGTGCTAGAGATGCTGGACAGGGAAACACCGGGGAGCTGTTTTTT. It codes for CSARDAGQGNTGELFF.